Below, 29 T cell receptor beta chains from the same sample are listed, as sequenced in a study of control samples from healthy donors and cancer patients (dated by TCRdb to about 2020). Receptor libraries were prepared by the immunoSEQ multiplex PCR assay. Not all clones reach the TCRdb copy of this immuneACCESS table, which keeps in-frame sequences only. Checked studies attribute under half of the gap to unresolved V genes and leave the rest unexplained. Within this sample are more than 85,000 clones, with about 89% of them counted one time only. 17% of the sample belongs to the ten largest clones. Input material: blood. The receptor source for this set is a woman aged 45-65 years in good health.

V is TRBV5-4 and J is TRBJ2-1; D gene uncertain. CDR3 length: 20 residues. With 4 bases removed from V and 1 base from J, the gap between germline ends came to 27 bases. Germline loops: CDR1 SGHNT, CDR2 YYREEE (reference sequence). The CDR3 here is CASSLGPLSETERSYNEQFF. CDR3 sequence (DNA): TGTGCCAGCAGCCTCGGGCCGTTATCAGAAACCGAAAGATCCTACAATGAGCAGTTCTTC.

CDR3 amino acids: CASSQDPRTDTQYF. DNA of the CDR3: TGCGCCAGCAGCCAAGATCCCCGCACAGATACGCAGTATTTT. The chain combines TRBV4-3 with TRBJ2-3; the D is unclear. The germline V gene encodes CDR1 LGHNA and CDR2 YSLEER. Trimming took 0 bases from V and 1 from J, leaving 5 bases between them. This CDR3 is 14 amino acids long.

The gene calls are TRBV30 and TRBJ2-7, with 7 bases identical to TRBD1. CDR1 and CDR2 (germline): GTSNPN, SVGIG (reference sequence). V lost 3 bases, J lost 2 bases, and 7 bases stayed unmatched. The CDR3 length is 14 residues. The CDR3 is CAWRNRDRAYEQYF. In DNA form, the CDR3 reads TGTGCCTGGAGGAACCGGGACAGAGCCTACGAGCAGTACTTC.

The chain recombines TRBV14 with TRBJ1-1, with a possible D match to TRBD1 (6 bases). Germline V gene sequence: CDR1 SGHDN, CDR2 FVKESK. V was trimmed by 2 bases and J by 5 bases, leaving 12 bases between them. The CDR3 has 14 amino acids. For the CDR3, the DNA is TGTGCCAGCAGCCAACAGGGGCGGGGAACTGAAGCTTTCTTT. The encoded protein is CASSQQGRGTEAFF. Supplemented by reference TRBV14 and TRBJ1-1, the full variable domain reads EAGVTQFPSHSVIEKGQTVTLRCDPISGHDNLYWYRRVMGKEIKFLLHFVKESKQDESGMPNNRFLAERTGGTYSTLKVQPAELEDSGVYFCASSQQGRGTEAFFGQGTRLTVV.

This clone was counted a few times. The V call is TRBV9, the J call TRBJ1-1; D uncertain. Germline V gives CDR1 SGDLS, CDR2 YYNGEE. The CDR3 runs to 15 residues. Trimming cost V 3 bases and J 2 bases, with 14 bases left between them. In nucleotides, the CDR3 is TGTGCCAGCAGCGAAGAGGGTCGGGCTAACACTGAAGCTTTCTTT. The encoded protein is CASSEEGRANTEAFF.

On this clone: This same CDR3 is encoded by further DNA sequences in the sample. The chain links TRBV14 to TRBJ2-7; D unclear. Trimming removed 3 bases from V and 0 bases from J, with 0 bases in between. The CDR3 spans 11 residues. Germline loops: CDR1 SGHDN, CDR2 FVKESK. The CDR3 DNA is TGTGCCAGCAGCCACTCCTACGAGCAGTACTTC. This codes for CASSHSYEQYF.

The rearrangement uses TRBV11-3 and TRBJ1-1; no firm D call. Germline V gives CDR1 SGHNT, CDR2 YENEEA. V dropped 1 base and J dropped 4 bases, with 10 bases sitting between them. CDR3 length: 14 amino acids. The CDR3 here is CASSLGYQGTEAFF. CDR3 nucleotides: TGTGCCAGCAGCTTAGGGTACCAAGGCACTGAAGCTTTCTTT.

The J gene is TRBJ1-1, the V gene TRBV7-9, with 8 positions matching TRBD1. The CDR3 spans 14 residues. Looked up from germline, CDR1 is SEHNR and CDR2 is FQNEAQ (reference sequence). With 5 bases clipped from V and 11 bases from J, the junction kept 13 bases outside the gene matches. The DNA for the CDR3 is TGTGCCAGCAGCCGTCCGGGACAGGTTCAAGAGGCTTTCTTT. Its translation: CASSRPGQVQEAFF.

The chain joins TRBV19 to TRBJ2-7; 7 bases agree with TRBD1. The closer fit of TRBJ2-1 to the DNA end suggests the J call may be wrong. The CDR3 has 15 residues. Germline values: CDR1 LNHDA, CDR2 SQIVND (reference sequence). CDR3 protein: CASRPGTVTYNEQFF. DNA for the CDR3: TGTGCCAGTAGACCCGGGACAGTGACTTACAATGAGCAGTTCTTC.

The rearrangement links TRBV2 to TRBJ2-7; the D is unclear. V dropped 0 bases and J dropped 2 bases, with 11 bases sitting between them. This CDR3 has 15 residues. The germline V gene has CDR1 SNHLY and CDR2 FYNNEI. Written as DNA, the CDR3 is TGTGCCAGCAGTGAAGCCGGGCCAGGTCCCTACGAGCAGTACTTC. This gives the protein CASSEAGPGPYEQYF.

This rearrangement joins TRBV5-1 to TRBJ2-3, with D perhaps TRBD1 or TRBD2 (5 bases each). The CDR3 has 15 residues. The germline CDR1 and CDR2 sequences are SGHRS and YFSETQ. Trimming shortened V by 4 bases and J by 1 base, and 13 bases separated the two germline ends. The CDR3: CASSPAQGGTDTQYF. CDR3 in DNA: TGCGCCAGCAGCCCCGCCCAGGGAGGCACAGATACGCAGTATTTT.

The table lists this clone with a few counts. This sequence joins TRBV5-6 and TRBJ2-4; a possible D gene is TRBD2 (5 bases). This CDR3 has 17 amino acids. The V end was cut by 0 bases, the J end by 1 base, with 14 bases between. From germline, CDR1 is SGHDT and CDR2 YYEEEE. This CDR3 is CASSLGAGDTAKNIQYF. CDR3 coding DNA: TGTGCCAGCAGCTTGGGAGCCGGGGATACGGCCAAAAACATTCAGTACTTC.

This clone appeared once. This CDR3 is CASSQGTSGGTHTQYF. For the CDR3, the DNA is TGCGCCAGCAGCCAAGGTACTAGCGGAGGAACCCATACGCAGTATTTT. The genes are TRBV4-1 and TRBJ2-3, with 8 bases identical to TRBD2. The CDR3 contains 16 residues. Germline V gene lookup returns CDR1 MGHRA and CDR2 YSYEKL. V lost 1 base and J lost 7; bases outside the gene matches: 10.

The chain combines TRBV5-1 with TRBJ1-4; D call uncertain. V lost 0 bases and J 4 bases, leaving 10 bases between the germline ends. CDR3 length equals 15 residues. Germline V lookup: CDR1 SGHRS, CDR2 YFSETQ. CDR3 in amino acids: CASSLDASRNEKLFF. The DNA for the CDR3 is TGCGCCAGCAGCTTGGACGCCAGCCGTAATGAAAAACTGTTTTTT.

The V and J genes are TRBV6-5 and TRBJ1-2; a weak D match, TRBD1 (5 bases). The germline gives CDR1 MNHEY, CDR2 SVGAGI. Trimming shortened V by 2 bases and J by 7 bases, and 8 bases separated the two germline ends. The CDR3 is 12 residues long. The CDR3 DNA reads TGTGCCAGCAGTTACGGGACGGGTGGCTACACCTTC. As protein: CASSYGTGGYTF.

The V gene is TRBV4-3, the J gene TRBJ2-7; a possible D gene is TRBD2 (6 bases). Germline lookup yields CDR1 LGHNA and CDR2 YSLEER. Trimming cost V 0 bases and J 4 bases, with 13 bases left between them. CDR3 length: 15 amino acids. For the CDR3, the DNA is TGCGCCAGCAGCCAAGACAGGGACTTTTCTTACGAGCAGTACGTC. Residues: CASSQDRDFSYEQYV.

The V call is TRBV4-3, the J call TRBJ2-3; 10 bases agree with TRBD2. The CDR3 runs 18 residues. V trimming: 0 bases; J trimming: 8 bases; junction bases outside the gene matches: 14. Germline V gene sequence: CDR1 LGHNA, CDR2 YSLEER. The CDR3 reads CASSQELAGDPRKGTQYF. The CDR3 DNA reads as TGCGCCAGCAGCCAAGAGCTAGCGGGAGATCCCCGGAAGGGTACGCAGTATTTT.

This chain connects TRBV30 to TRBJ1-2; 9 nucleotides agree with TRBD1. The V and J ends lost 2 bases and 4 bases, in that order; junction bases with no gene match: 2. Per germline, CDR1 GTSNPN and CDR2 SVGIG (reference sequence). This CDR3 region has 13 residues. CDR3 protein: CAWSRGQGYGYTF. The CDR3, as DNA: TGTGCCTGGAGTAGGGGACAGGGCTATGGCTACACCTTC.

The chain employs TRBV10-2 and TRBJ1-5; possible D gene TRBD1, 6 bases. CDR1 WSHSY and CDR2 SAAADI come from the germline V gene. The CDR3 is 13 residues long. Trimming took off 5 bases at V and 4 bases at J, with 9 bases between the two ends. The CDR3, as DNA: TGCGCCAGCAGTATTCAGGGGAATCAGCCCCAGCATTTT. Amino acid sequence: CASSIQGNQPQHF.

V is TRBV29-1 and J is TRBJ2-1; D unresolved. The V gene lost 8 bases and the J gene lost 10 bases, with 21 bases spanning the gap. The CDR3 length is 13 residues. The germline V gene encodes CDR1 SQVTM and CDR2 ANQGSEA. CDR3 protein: CSSALEWVKEQFF. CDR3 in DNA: TGCAGCTCCGCCTTGGAGTGGGTCAAAGAGCAGTTCTTC.

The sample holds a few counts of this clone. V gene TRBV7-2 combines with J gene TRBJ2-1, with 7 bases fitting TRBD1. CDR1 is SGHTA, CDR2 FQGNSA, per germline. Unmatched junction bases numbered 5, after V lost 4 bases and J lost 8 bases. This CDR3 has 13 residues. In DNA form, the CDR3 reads TGTGCCAGCAGCTCAATAACAGGGGATGAGCAGTTCTTC. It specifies CASSSITGDEQFF.

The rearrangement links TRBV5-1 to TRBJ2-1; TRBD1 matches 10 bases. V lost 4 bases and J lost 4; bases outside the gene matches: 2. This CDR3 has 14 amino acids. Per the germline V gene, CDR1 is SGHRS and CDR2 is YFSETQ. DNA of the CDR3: TGCGCCAGCAGCGTGGGACAGGGGTACAATGAGCAGTTCTTC. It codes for CASSVGQGYNEQFF.

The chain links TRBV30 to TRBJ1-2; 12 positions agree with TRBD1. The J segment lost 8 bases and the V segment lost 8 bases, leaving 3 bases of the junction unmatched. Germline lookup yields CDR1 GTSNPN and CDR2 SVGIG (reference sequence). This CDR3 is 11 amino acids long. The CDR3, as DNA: TGTGCCGGGACAGGGGGCCTCGGCTACACCTTC. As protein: CAGTGGLGYTF.

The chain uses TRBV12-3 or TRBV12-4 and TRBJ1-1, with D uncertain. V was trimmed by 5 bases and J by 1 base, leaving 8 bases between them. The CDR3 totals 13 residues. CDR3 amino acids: CASSPDGNTEAFF. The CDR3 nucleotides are TGTGCCAGCAGTCCCGACGGGAACACTGAAGCTTTCTTT.

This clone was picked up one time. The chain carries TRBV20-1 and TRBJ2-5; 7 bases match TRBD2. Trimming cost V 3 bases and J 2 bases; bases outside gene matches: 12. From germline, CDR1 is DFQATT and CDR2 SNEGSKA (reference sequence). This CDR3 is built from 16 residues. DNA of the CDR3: TGCAGTGCTAGTTCTTCGCAGGGAGGGACGCAAGAGACCCAGTACTTC. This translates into CSASSSQGGTQETQYF.

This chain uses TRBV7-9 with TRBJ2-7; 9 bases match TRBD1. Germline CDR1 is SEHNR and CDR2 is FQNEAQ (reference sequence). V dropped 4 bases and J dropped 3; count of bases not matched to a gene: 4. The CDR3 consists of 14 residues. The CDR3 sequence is CASSSTGGDYEQYF. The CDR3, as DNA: TGTGCCAGCAGCTCGACAGGGGGGGACTACGAGCAGTACTTC.

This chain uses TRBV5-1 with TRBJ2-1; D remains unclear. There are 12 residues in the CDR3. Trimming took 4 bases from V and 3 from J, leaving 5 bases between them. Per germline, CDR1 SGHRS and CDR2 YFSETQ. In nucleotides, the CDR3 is TGCGCCAGCAGCACTGACTACAATGAGCAGTTCTTC. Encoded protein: CASSTDYNEQFF.

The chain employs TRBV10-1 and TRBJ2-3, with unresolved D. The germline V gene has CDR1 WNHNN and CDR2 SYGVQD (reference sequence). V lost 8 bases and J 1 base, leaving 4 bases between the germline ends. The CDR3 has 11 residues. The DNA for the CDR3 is TGCGCCAGCCACGGCACAGATACGCAGTATTTT. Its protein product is CASHGTDTQYF.

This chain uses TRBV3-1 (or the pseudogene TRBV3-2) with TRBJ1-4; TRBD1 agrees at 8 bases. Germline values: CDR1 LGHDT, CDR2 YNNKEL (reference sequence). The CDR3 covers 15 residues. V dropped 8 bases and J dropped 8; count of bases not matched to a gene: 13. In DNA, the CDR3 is TGTGCCAGCGGGGGACTGAGGACAGGGTACGAAAAACTGTTTTTT. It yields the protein CASGGLRTGYEKLFF.